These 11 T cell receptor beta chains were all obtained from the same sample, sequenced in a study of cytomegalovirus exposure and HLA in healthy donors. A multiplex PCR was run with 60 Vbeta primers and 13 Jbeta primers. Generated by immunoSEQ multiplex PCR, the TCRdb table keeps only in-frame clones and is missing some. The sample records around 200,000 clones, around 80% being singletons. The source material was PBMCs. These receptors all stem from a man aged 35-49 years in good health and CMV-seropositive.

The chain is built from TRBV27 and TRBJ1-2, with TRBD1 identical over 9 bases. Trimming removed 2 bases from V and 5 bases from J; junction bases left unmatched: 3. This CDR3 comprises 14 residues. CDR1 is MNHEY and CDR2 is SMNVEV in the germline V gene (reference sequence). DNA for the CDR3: TGTGCCAGCAGTTTAGAAGGACAGGGGTATGGCTACACCTTC. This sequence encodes CASSLEGQGYGYTF.

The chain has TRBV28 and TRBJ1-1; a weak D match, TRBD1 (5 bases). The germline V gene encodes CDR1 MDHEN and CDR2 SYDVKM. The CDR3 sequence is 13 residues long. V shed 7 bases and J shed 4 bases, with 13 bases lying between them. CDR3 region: CASKTGGRTEAFF. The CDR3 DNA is TGTGCCAGCAAGACCGGGGGTCGCACTGAAGCTTTCTTT.

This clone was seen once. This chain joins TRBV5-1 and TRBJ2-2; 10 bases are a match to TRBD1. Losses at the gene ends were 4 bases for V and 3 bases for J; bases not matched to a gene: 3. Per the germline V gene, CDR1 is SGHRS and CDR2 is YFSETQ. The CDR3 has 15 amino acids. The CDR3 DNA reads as TGCGCCAGCAGCCGCGGGACAGGGGACACCGGGGAGCTGTTTTTT. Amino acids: CASSRGTGDTGELFF.

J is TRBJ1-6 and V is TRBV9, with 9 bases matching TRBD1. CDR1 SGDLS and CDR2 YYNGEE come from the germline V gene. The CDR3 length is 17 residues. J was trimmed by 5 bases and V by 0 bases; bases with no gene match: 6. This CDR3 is CASSVESRTGDNSPLHF. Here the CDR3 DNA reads TGTGCCAGCAGCGTAGAATCCAGGACAGGGGATAATTCACCCCTCCACTTT.

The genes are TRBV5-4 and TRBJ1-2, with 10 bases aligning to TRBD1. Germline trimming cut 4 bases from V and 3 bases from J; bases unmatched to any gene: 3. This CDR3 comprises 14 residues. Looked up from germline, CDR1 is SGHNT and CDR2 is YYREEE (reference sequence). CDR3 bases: TGTGCCAGCAGCGTCGGGACAGGGGACTATGGCTACACCTTC. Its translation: CASSVGTGDYGYTF.

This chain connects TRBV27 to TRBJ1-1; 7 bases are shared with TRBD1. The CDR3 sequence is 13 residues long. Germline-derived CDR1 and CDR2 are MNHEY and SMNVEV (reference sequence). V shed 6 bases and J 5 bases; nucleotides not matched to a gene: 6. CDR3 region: CASSDRARTEAFF. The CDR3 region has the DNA TGTGCCAGCAGCGACAGGGCCAGGACTGAAGCTTTCTTT.

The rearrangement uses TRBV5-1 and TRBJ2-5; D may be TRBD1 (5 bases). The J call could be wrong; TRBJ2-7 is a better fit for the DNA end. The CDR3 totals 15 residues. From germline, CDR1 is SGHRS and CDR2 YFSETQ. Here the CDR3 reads CASSLETARSYEQYF. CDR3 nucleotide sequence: TGCGCCAGCAGCTTGGAGACAGCTCGCTCCTACGAGCAGTACTTC.

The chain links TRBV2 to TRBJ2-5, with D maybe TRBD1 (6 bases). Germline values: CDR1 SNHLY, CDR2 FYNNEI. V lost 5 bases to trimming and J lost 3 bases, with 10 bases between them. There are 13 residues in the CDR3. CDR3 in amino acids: CASSYGQKETQYF. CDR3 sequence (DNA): TGTGCCAGCAGTTACGGACAGAAAGAGACCCAGTACTTC.

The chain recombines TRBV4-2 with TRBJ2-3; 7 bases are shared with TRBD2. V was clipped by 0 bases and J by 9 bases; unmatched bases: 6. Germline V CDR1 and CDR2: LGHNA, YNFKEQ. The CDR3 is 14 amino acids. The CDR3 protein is CASSQDGGEGTQYF. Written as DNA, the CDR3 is TGTGCCAGCAGCCAAGATGGGGGGGAGGGAACGCAGTATTTT.

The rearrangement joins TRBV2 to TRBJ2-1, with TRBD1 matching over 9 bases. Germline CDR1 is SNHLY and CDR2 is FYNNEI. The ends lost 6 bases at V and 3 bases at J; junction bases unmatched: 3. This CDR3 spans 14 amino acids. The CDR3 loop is CASRDRGGYNEQFF. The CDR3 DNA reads TGTGCCAGCAGGGACAGGGGTGGCTACAATGAGCAGTTCTTC.

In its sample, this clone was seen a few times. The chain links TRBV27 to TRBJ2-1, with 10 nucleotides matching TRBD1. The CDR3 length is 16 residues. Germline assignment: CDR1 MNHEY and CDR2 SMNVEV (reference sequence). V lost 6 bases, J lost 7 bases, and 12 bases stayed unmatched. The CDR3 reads CASSPLGDRGANEQFF. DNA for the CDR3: TGTGCCAGCAGCCCACTGGGGGACAGGGGTGCGAATGAGCAGTTCTTC.